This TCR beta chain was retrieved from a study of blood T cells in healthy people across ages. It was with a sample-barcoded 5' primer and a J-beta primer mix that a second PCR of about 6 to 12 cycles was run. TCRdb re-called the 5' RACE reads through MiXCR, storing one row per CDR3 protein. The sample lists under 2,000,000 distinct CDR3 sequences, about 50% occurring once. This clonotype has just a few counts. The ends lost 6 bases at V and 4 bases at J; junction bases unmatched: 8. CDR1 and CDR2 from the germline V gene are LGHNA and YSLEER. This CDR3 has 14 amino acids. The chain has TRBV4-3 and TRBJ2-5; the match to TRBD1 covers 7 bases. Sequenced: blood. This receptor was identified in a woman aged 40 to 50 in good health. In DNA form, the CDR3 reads TGCGCCAGCAGTCCGAGGGGGCTGGGAGAGACCCAGTACTTC. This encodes CASSPRGLGETQYF.